Below, 28 T cell receptor beta chains from the same sample are listed, as sequenced in a study of blood T cells in healthy people across ages. Through a sample-barcoded 5' primer and a J-beta primer mix, a second PCR was run for roughly 6 to 12 cycles. TCRdb redid the calling of the 5' RACE reads with MiXCR, one entry per CDR3 protein. The profile shows about 1 million distinct CDR3 sequences, less than 50% of them singletons. Sequenced material: blood. The receptors come from a woman aged 55-69 years in good health.

The genes are TRBV2 and TRBJ2-1, with D unresolved. Trimming stripped 7 bases from V and 0 bases from J, with 10 bases between. This CDR3 comprises 14 residues. Germline V CDR1 and CDR2: SNHLY, FYNNEI. CDR3 coding DNA: TGTGCCAGCAAAGGCCTTCCCTCCTACAATGAGCAGTTCTTC. This encodes CASKGLPSYNEQFF.

This clonotype was detected a few times. The chain joins TRBV20-1 to TRBJ2-7; D is possibly TRBD2 (5 bases). Germline V gives CDR1 DFQATT, CDR2 SNEGSKA (reference sequence). V dropped 3 bases and J dropped 4 bases, with 16 bases sitting between them. The CDR3 consists of 14 residues. DNA for the CDR3: TGCAGTGCTAGTTTGTGGGCATCGGGATACGAGCAGTACTTC. Translated: CSASLWASGYEQYF.

The chain is built from TRBV10-3 and TRBJ2-7, with a weak D call TRBD2 (6 bases). From germline, CDR1 is ENHRY and CDR2 SYGVKD. V lost 4 bases and J lost 6, with 16 bases in between. The CDR3 sequence is 14 residues long. The CDR3 coding sequence is TGTGCCATCAGTGGAATCCACGGGAGTGGCGAGCAGTACTTC. As protein: CAISGIHGSGEQYF.

V usage is TRBV20-1 and J usage is TRBJ2-3, with D uncertain. V was clipped by 3 bases and J by 0 bases, with 13 bases between them. CDR3 size: 15 residues. Germline values: CDR1 DFQATT, CDR2 SNEGSKA (reference sequence). CDR3 DNA sequence: TGCAGTGCTAGCCCCAGTCCGGCGAGCACAGATACGCAGTATTTT. Amino acid sequence: CSASPSPASTDTQYF.

The CDR3 DNA follows: TGCGCCAGCAGCCAACCCGGCCCCCAGGGTCGAAATGGCTACACCTTC. This encodes CASSQPGPQGRNGYTF. The J gene is TRBJ1-2, the V gene TRBV4-1, with D possibly being TRBD1 (5 bases). V lost 2 bases to trimming and J lost 6 bases, with 19 bases between them. This CDR3 has 16 residues. The germline gives CDR1 MGHRA, CDR2 YSYEKL.

In its sample, this clonotype was seen a few times. The V and J genes are TRBV11-2 and TRBJ2-7; D possibly uses TRBD1 or TRBD2 (6 bases each). CDR3 length: 15 amino acids. Trimming took off 4 bases at V and 4 bases at J, with 17 bases between the two ends. The germline V gene encodes CDR1 SGHAT and CDR2 FQNNGV. CDR3 bases: TGTGCCAGCAGCTCCTACAGGGAGGCCGTTTACGAGCAGTACTTC. It yields the protein CASSSYREAVYEQYF.

This clonotype has just a few counts. The chain employs TRBV7-3 and TRBJ2-3, with D perhaps being TRBD1 or TRBD2 (5 bases each). The V end lost 1 base, the J end lost 2 bases, and 13 bases lay between the germline ends. The CDR3 length is 16 residues. CDR1 is SGHTA, CDR2 FQGTGA, per germline. DNA of the CDR3: TGTGCCAGCAGCTTAATGGGGACCGTATCCACAGATACGCAGTATTTT. The encoded protein is CASSLMGTVSTDTQYF.

The chain links TRBV12-3 or TRBV12-4 to TRBJ2-4, with D perhaps TRBD2 (6 bases). There are 13 residues in the CDR3. V lost 5 bases, J lost 8 bases, and 13 bases lay in between. CDR3 residues: CASSPTRLDIQYF. DNA for the CDR3: TGTGCCAGCAGTCCGACTAGATTAGACATTCAGTACTTC.

CDR3 in amino acids: CASSEWRQEQNGYTF. The CDR3 nucleotides are TGTGCCAGCAGTGAATGGCGACAGGAACAGAATGGCTACACCTTC. V gene TRBV2 combines with J gene TRBJ1-2; possibly TRBD1 for D (6 bases). The CDR3 runs 15 residues. From germline, CDR1 is SNHLY and CDR2 FYNNEI. Trimming cost V 2 bases and J 6 bases, with 16 bases left between them.

DNA for the CDR3: TGTGCCAGCAGTACGGCACTATTCACAGATACGCAGTATTTT. It codes for CASSTALFTDTQYF. The chain uses TRBV6-5 and TRBJ2-3; D is ambiguous. Trimming stripped 5 bases from V and 2 bases from J, with 11 bases between. Germline loops: CDR1 MNHEY, CDR2 SVGAGI. This CDR3 has 14 amino acids.

The sample holds many counts of this clonotype. The V and J genes are TRBV4-1 and TRBJ1-6, with 9 bases identical to TRBD1. Per germline, CDR1 MGHRA and CDR2 YSYEKL. This CDR3 is 13 amino acids long. J was trimmed by 12 bases and V by 4 bases; bases with no gene match: 4. The CDR3 DNA reads as TGCGCCAGCAGCCTAGGACAGGGGCTACCCCTCCACTTT. It yields the protein CASSLGQGLPLHF.

The chain recombines TRBV4-1 with TRBJ2-7, with a possible D match to TRBD1 (6 bases). Germline V gene data show CDR1 as MGHRA and CDR2 as YSYEKL. CDR3 length equals 15 residues. V was cut by 1 base and J by 3 bases, with 13 bases left in between. DNA of the CDR3: TGCGCCAGCAGCCAAGTTTTGGGGGCCTACTACGAGCAGTACTTC. Translation: CASSQVLGAYYEQYF.

This clonotype was seen a handful of times. This chain joins TRBV21-1 and TRBJ1-2; TRBD1, the table's D call, lacks a check against the DNA. TRBV21-1 is an annotated pseudogene. This CDR3 region has 17 residues. In DNA, the CDR3 is TGTGCCAGCAACCCCCAGGACAGGGCGCGAGCTGTGCTTGGCTACACCTTC. Its translation is CASNPQDRARAVLGYTF.

The CDR3 DNA reads as TGTGCCACCAGCAGGGCGGGACAGAGTAATGAAAAACTGTTTTTT. Translated, it gives CATSRAGQSNEKLFF. The rearrangement uses TRBV15 and TRBJ1-4; 7 bases are a match to TRBD1. Germline CDR1 LNHNV, CDR2 YYDKDF (reference sequence). This CDR3 comprises 15 residues. The J segment lost 4 bases and the V segment lost 3 bases, leaving 5 bases of the junction unmatched.

The chain uses TRBV20-1 and TRBJ2-1; the D is unclear. Germline CDR1 reads DFQATT; CDR2 reads SNEGSKA (reference sequence). This CDR3 comprises 15 residues. Between the trimmed V and J ends, which lost 0 bases and 2 bases, there was a span of 11 bases. CDR3 bases: TGCAGTGCTAGAGACCTCTTTGGTCCCTACAATGAGCAGTTCTTC. It codes for CSARDLFGPYNEQFF.

This clonotype was seen a handful of times. V usage is TRBV12-3 or TRBV12-4 and J usage is TRBJ2-3; unclear D gene. V gave up 3 bases and J gave up 4 bases, with 11 bases separating them. This CDR3 is built from 14 residues. The DNA for the CDR3 is TGTGCCAGCAGTTTTCCCCAGTGGGCAGATACGCAGTATTTT. Translating it yields CASSFPQWADTQYF.

The chain is built from TRBV10-3 and TRBJ1-2; D perhaps matches TRBD1 (6 bases). V shed 5 bases and J shed 8 bases, with 15 bases lying between them. Germline V gene data show CDR1 as ENHRY and CDR2 as SYGVKD. The CDR3 covers 13 residues. The CDR3 bases are TGTGCCATCAGTTGGGACACCTCCTCCGGCTACACCTTC. The encoded protein is CAISWDTSSGYTF.

A few counts support this clonotype. The CDR3 protein is CASSRDSLQGYTF. CDR3 sequence (DNA): TGTGCCAGCAGTCGTGACAGCCTTCAAGGCTACACCTTC. The rearrangement joins TRBV28 to TRBJ1-2; TRBD1 is a possible D gene (5 bases). The V gene's germline CDR1 is MDHEN and CDR2 SYDVKM. This CDR3 has 13 amino acids. V shed 5 bases and J shed 8 bases, with 15 bases lying between them.

Only a few counts were recorded for this clonotype. The chain carries TRBV20-1 and TRBJ2-7; 14 bases are shared with TRBD2. The CDR3 is 15 amino acids. V lost 5 bases and J lost 4; bases outside the gene matches: 7. Per the germline V gene, CDR1 is DFQATT and CDR2 is SNEGSKA (reference sequence). The CDR3 DNA sequence: TGCAGTGCTCTCGGACTAGCGGGAGGTCTATACGAGCAGTACTTC. It encodes CSALGLAGGLYEQYF.

About this clonotype: A junction boundary mismatches the germline segment, possibly from a read error. The rearrangement uses TRBV4-1 and TRBJ2-3; TRBD2 is a possible D gene (6 bases). Germline V gene sequence: CDR1 MGHRA, CDR2 YSYEKL. This CDR3 is built from 15 residues. CDR3 amino acids: CASSHQGGSTGTQYF. The CDR3 DNA reads TGCGCCAGCAGCCACCAGGGAGGTAGCACAGGTACGCAGTATTTT.

As to this clonotype: Mismatch with germline at one junction end may stem from a read error. This chain uses TRBV29-1 with TRBJ2-7; weak D call: TRBD2 (6 bases). Germline V gene sequence: CDR1 SQVTM, CDR2 ANQGSEA. This CDR3 is built from 12 residues. CDR3: CIVEGGAYEQYF. DNA of the CDR3: TGCATCGTTGAAGGCGGGGCCTACGAGCAGTACTTC.

A word on this clonotype: A read error may be the cause here, since a much bigger clone is one base away. V is TRBV18 and J is TRBJ2-5, with 11 bases fitting TRBD2. The J call may be incorrect, as the DNA end agrees better with TRBJ2-7. CDR3 length: 14 residues. The germline V gene encodes CDR1 KGHSH and CDR2 LQKENI. This chain's CDR3 is CASSPAGLADEQYF. Written as DNA, the CDR3 is TGTGCCAGCTCACCCGCGGGACTAGCGGACGAGCAGTACTTC.

This clonotype was seen a few times. The gene calls are TRBV18 and TRBJ2-7, with 7 bases identical to TRBD1. The end of the DNA fits TRBJ2-5 better, so the J call may be wrong. CDR1 KGHSH and CDR2 LQKENI come from the germline V gene. CDR3 length: 15 amino acids. The CDR3 DNA is TGTGCCAGCTCACCGGGGACAGCCTTAGGGGAGACCCAGTACTTC. This codes for CASSPGTALGETQYF.

This clonotype was counted a few times. This sequence joins TRBV12-3 or TRBV12-4 and TRBJ2-3, with 7 nucleotides matching TRBD2. The junction had 6 bases not matched to a gene; V was cut back by 3 bases and J by 3 bases. This CDR3 spans 15 amino acids. Here the CDR3 reads CASSLRAGATDTQYF. The CDR3 DNA reads as TGTGCCAGCAGTTTGCGGGCGGGAGCGACAGATACGCAGTATTTT.

The rearrangement joins TRBV6-4 to TRBJ2-5; 9 nucleotides agree with TRBD2. This CDR3 spans 17 amino acids. The ends lost 10 bases at V and 5 bases at J; junction bases unmatched: 20. In germline, CDR1 is MRHNA, CDR2 SNTAGT. CDR3 sequence (DNA): TGTGCCAACCCAAGATATAGTCCCAGCGGGAGGATCGAGACCCAGTACTTC. This codes for CANPRYSPSGRIETQYF.

J is TRBJ1-2 and V is TRBV20-1; weak D call: TRBD1 (5 bases). This CDR3 region has 12 residues. Germline V lookup: CDR1 DFQATT, CDR2 SNEGSKA (reference sequence). The CDR3 spells CRGQQDTGGYTF. The DNA of the CDR3 is TGCAGAGGGCAACAGGATACTGGGGGCTACACCTTC.

The chain is built from TRBV5-1 and TRBJ2-2; 9 nucleotides line up with TRBD1. Trimming removed 4 bases from V and 3 bases from J; junction bases left unmatched: 10. This CDR3 is built from 17 residues. Germline V gene sequence: CDR1 SGHRS, CDR2 YFSETQ. The CDR3 spells CASSTSGQGRYTGELFF. The CDR3, as DNA: TGCGCCAGCAGCACCTCCGGACAGGGGCGATACACCGGGGAGCTGTTTTTT.

V and J are TRBV20-1 and TRBJ2-7; weak D call: TRBD2 (6 bases). CDR1 and CDR2 from the germline V gene are DFQATT and SNEGSKA (reference sequence). Deletions cut 5 bases from V and 2 bases from J, with 19 bases between. The CDR3 consists of 15 residues. The CDR3 nucleotides are TGCAGTGCTCGAGGGAGCGGGTTATCAACCTACGAGCAGTACTTC. It translates to CSARGSGLSTYEQYF.